This TCR beta chain was sequenced during a study of T cells in Graves' hyperthyroidism and ophthalmopathy. Points from the study as a whole: Ophthalmopathy cases were set apart from stable hyperthyroidism by a 13 V-J model.

This CDR3 has 15 residues. The germline V and J ends were trimmed by 4 bases and 2 bases, with 12 bases remaining between them. Germline assignment: CDR1 ENHRY and CDR2 SYGVKD. This clonotype has at least ten counts. What it recognizes is unknown. Uncontrolled infection, other autoimmune disease, pregnancy or lactation disqualified patients from enrolment. The TCR beta CDR3 regions underwent amplification using RNA transcripts as the source. The HTBI primer set drove a first-round RT-PCR of the TCR CDR3. MiXCR was run by TCRdb on the multiplex PCR reads, yielding one entry per CDR3 protein. The sample includes around 690,000 distinct CDR3 sequences, 17% of them seen just once.

The source is a man aged 50-59 years with Graves' hyperthyroidism. V gene TRBV10-3 combines with J gene TRBJ1-5; unclear D gene. Sequenced sample: blood. CDR3 protein: CAISGVDGRNQPQHF. CDR3 nucleotides: TGTGCCATCAGTGGGGTAGACGGACGCAATCAGCCCCAGCATTTT.